This is a list of T cell receptor beta chains from one sample in a study of PD-1 blockade in classical Hodgkin lymphoma. Method: immunoSEQ multiplex PCR; TCRdb's copy keeps in-frame clones and lacks some. This sample has tens of thousands of clones, with 80% found just once. The sequenced sample was peripheral blood mononuclear cells (PBMCs), obtained before the second cycle of nivolumab. The origin of the receptors is a human donor with classical Hodgkin lymphoma. Both conserved end residues are part of each CDR3. A D gene is named only where the DNA matches it firmly. The size of a clone is reported for some rows only, either as once, few or many, or as a class for expanded clones.

>.|.|TRBV4-1|TRBJ1-2
CASSHPRGDRVYGYTF
TGCGCCAGCAGCCATCCTCGAGGGGATCGCGTCTATGGCTACACCTTC
>.|.|TRBV28|TRBJ1-4
CASSGIDTILEKLFF
TGTGCCAGCAGCGGTATTGACACGATCCTTGAAAAACTGTTTTTT
>once|TRBD2|TRBV7-2|TRBJ2-7
CASSYLGTSGAYEQYF
TGTGCCAGCAGTTACCTCGGGACTAGCGGGGCCTACGAGCAGTACTTC
>few|.|TRBV2|TRBJ1-1
CASSDSYTEAFF
TGTGCCAGCAGCGACAGTTATACTGAAGCTTTCTTT
>.|TRBD1|TRBV5-5|TRBJ1-2
CASSFSDGTGWPRGGYTF
TGTGCCAGCAGCTTTAGTGACGGGACAGGATGGCCTCGGGGAGGGTACACCTTC
>.|TRBD1|TRBV5-1|TRBJ1-1
CASSNLQGLNTEAFF
TGCGCCAGCAGCAACCTACAGGGGTTGAACACTGAAGCTTTCTTT
>.|TRBD2|TRBV29-1|TRBJ2-1
CSVPDKYSTHYGGSSYNEQFF
TGCAGCGTTCCTGACAAATACTCAACACACTACGGGGGGAGCTCCTACAATGAGCAGTTCTTC
>.|.|TRBV7-2|TRBJ1-5
CASSANTDQPQHF
TGTGCCAGCAGCGCCAATACGGATCAGCCCCAGCATTTT
>once|.|TRBV28|TRBJ1-2
CASSLTGNYGYTF
TGTGCCAGCAGTTTAACAGGGAACTATGGCTACACCTTC
>.|.|TRBV5-4|TRBJ1-4
CASSLGLGREDLFF
TGTGCCAGCAGCTTGGGTTTGGGCAGGGAAGATCTGTTTTTT
>.|TRBD1|TRBV5-1|TRBJ1-1
CASSRLGQGEGWNTEAFF
TGCGCCAGCAGCCGACTTGGACAGGGTGAGGGTTGGAACACTGAAGCTTTCTTT
>.|TRBD1|TRBV6-5|TRBJ1-2
CASRGQGAGYGYTF
TGTGCATCCAGGGGACAGGGGGCTGGCTATGGCTACACCTTC
>.|TRBD1|TRBV27|TRBJ1-2
CASSKTGTLNYGYTF
TGTGCCAGCAGTAAGACAGGGACTTTGAACTATGGCTACACCTTC
>.|TRBD2|TRBV27|TRBJ2-1
CASSFLAGAGNEQFF
TGTGCCAGCAGTTTTCTAGCGGGGGCGGGGAATGAGCAGTTCTTC
>.|.|TRBV9|TRBJ2-3
CASSATSTDTQYF
TGTGCCAGCAGCGCCACCAGCACAGATACGCAGTATTTT
>few|.|TRBV19|TRBJ1-1
CASSNRRQGRRVNTEAFF
TGTGCCAGTAGTAACAGGAGGCAGGGAAGGCGTGTGAACACTGAAGCTTTCTTT
>.|.|TRBV6-5|TRBJ2-7
CASSRPGPGYEQYF
TGTGCCAGCAGTCGACCGGGACCGGGCTACGAGCAGTACTTC
>.|.|TRBV2|TRBJ1-1
CASGAERDLNTEAFF
TGTGCCAGCGGTGCAGAAAGAGATTTGAACACTGAAGCTTTCTTT
>few|.|TRBV6-4|TRBJ2-1
CASSQGLSNEQFF
TGTGCCAGCAGCCAAGGTTTAAGCAATGAGCAGTTCTTC
>.|.|TRBV6-6|TRBJ1-2
CASNLQANYGYTF
TGTGCCAGCAACCTACAGGCTAACTATGGCTACACCTTC
>once|.|TRBV5-4|TRBJ2-3
CASRDRGASDTQYF
TGTGCCAGCCGAGATCGGGGGGCGTCAGATACGCAGTATTTT
>.|TRBD1|TRBV30|TRBJ1-4
CAWSVLGTGFEKLFF
TGTGCCTGGAGTGTACTCGGGACAGGTTTTGAAAAACTGTTTTTT
>.|TRBD2|TRBV19|TRBJ2-3
CASSFGLAGGRTDTQYF
TGTGCCAGTAGTTTCGGACTAGCGGGGGGGAGAACAGATACGCAGTATTTT
>.|.|TRBV7-6|TRBJ2-7
CASSLGGWAPDYEQYF
TGTGCCAGCAGCTTAGGGGGATGGGCGCCGGACTACGAGCAGTACTTC
>.|TRBD1|TRBV30|TRBJ1-2
CAWREGQGYGGYTF
TGTGCCTGGAGGGAAGGACAGGGCTATGGGGGCTACACCTTC
>few|TRBD1|TRBV30|TRBJ2-2
CAWLTGDTGELFF
TGTGCCTGGCTCACAGGGGACACCGGGGAGCTGTTTTTT
>.|TRBD1|TRBV4-2|TRBJ2-7
CASSQSLGQGRGEQYF
TGTGCCAGCAGCCAATCCCTAGGACAGGGACGGGGCGAGCAGTACTTC
>once|.|TRBV5-8|TRBJ1-1
CASRDSLNTEAFF
TGTGCCAGCAGGGACAGTTTGAACACTGAAGCTTTCTTT